A single sample gave rise to the 20 T cell receptor beta chains below, sequenced in a study of cytomegalovirus exposure and HLA in healthy donors. The PCR contained 60 Vbeta and 13 Jbeta primers. Libraries were prepared by immunoSEQ multiplex PCR; TCRdb keeps only in-frame clonotypes and omits some of them. The sample gives some 45,000 clones, about 72% of which show up once; about 6% is in the top ten. Input material: PBMCs. The receptors derive from a man aged 25 to 45 in good health and CMV-seronegative.

This chain links TRBV12-2 with TRBJ1-2; TRBD1, the table's D call, was not compared with the DNA. TRBV12-2 is a pseudogene segment. The CDR3 length is 14 residues. CDR3 in amino acids: CASRACLQGHGYTF. CDR3 DNA: TGTGCAAGTCGCGCCTGCCTTCAGGGGCATGGCTACACCTTC.

This chain uses TRBV2 with TRBJ2-1; tentatively, D is TRBD1 (6 bases). This CDR3 has 14 amino acids. The V end was cut by 2 bases, the J end by 7 bases, with 12 bases between. Germline CDR1 and CDR2: SNHLY and FYNNEI. The CDR3 nucleotides read TGTGCCAGCAGTGAAAACAGGGATTCGAATGAGCAGTTCTTC. It translates to CASSENRDSNEQFF.

The V and J genes are TRBV5-1 and TRBJ1-2, with 7 nucleotides matching TRBD1. V shed 4 bases and J 8 bases; nucleotides not matched to a gene: 11. The CDR3 spans 14 residues. Germline-derived CDR1 and CDR2 are SGHRS and YFSETQ. The CDR3 loop is CASSPGQDLGGYTF. In nucleotides, the CDR3 is TGCGCCAGCAGCCCCGGACAGGACCTGGGAGGCTACACCTTC.

This chain joins TRBV7-6 and TRBJ1-4; possible D gene TRBD1, 5 bases. This CDR3 has 15 amino acids. V was cut by 0 bases and J by 8 bases, with 13 bases left in between. The germline CDR1 and CDR2 sequences are SGHVS and FNYEAQ. CDR3 region: CASSLATAGREKLFF. The DNA for the CDR3 is TGTGCCAGCAGCTTAGCGACAGCCGGACGGGAAAAACTGTTTTTT.

This clone was seen just once. The gene calls are TRBV5-1 and TRBJ2-5; D is undetermined. V was shortened by 3 bases and J by 4 bases, with 4 bases between the two germline ends. The CDR3 sequence is 11 residues long. The germline V gene encodes CDR1 SGHRS and CDR2 YFSETQ. The CDR3 spells CASSWRETQYF. For the CDR3, the DNA is TGCGCCAGCAGCTGGAGAGAGACCCAGTACTTC.

To note about this clone: No conserved phenylalanine or tryptophan ends this CDR3, so it is likely a read error. The V call is TRBV4-1, the J call TRBJ2-3; D may be TRBD2 (6 bases). CDR3 length: 15 amino acids. Trimming shortened V by 1 base and J by 7 bases, and 15 bases separated the two germline ends. Germline loops: CDR1 MGHRA, CDR2 YSYEKL. Here the CDR3 DNA reads TGCGCCAGCAGCCAAGCGGGCGGGAATGTAAATACGCAGTATGTT. This encodes CASSQAGGNVNTQYV.

This clone was detected only once. The V and J genes are TRBV6-5 and TRBJ1-5; D might be TRBD1 (5 bases). This CDR3 has 16 amino acids. The germline V gene encodes CDR1 MNHEY and CDR2 SVGAGI. Between the trimmed V and J ends, which lost 2 bases and 7 bases, there was a span of 18 bases. CDR3 sequence reads: CASSYNQPDRNQPQHF. The CDR3 nucleotides read TGTGCCAGCAGTTACAACCAACCCGACAGAAACCAGCCCCAGCATTTT.

The CDR3 region has the DNA TGTGCCTGGAGCCCAGGGGTCGGGCGGGCAGATACGCAGTATTTT. Translating gives CAWSPGVGRADTQYF. The chain employs TRBV30 and TRBJ2-3; weak D call: TRBD1 (6 bases). V was cut by 3 bases and J by 4 bases, with 17 bases left in between. CDR3 length: 15 amino acids. The germline gives CDR1 GTSNPN, CDR2 SVGIG (reference sequence).

In DNA form, the CDR3 reads TGCGCCAGCAGCTTGTTGTTGGGACTAGCGAACACCGGGGAGCTGTTTTTT. This sequence encodes CASSLLLGLANTGELFF. The gene calls are TRBV5-1 and TRBJ2-2, with TRBD2 matching over 8 bases. This CDR3 region has 17 residues. Germline V CDR1 and CDR2: SGHRS, YFSETQ. Trimming removed 1 base from V and 0 bases from J; junction bases left unmatched: 5.

The chain carries TRBV4-1 and TRBJ2-7; possible D gene TRBD2, 5 bases. Germline CDR1 reads MGHRA; CDR2 reads YSYEKL. V was trimmed by 0 bases and J by 3 bases, leaving 9 bases between them. The length of the CDR3 is 14 residues. CDR3 in amino acids: CASSQEERDYEQYF. The DNA for the CDR3 is TGCGCCAGCAGCCAAGAAGAACGGGACTACGAGCAGTACTTC.

This sequence joins TRBV19 and TRBJ1-1, with unresolved D. Germline assignment: CDR1 LNHDA and CDR2 SQIVND (reference sequence). With 3 bases removed from V and 1 base from J, the gap between germline ends came to 9 bases. This CDR3 comprises 14 residues. The CDR3 coding sequence is TGTGCCAGTAGTATTCGGGGAACGAACACTGAAGCTTTCTTT. This codes for CASSIRGTNTEAFF.

This clone came up a few times. This chain uses TRBV6-5 with TRBJ2-7, with TRBD2 matching 7 bases. CDR3 length: 14 amino acids. Germline CDR1 MNHEY, CDR2 SVGAGI. Unmatched junction bases numbered 6, after V lost 5 bases and J lost 2 bases. This CDR3 is CASSRGDAAYEQYF. The CDR3 DNA reads TGTGCCAGCAGTCGGGGGGACGCCGCCTACGAGCAGTACTTC.

The rearrangement joins TRBV10-1 to TRBJ2-7, with unresolved D. Trimming took 3 bases from V and 1 from J, leaving 7 bases between them. The CDR3 contains 13 residues. In germline, CDR1 is WNHNN, CDR2 SYGVQD (reference sequence). The CDR3 DNA sequence: TGCGCCAGCAGTGACCCAGAATCCTACGAGCAGTACTTC. Protein product: CASSDPESYEQYF.

V and J are TRBV12-5 and TRBJ2-3; TRBD2 might be the D (6 bases). Germline loops: CDR1 LGHNT, CDR2 FRNRAP. Trimming removed 3 bases at V and 4 bases at J, with 8 bases between. The CDR3 has 13 residues. This CDR3 reads CASGLAGADTQYF. CDR3 DNA sequence: TGTGCTAGTGGTTTAGCGGGCGCAGATACGCAGTATTTT.

The CDR3 DNA reads TGTGCCAGCAGTGGAGTCAGGGGGTTTCGCACTGAAGCTTTCTTT. This encodes CASSGVRGFRTEAFF. The chain combines TRBV6-5 with TRBJ1-1; 7 positions agree with TRBD1. The CDR3 spans 15 residues. V was clipped by 5 bases and J by 4 bases; unmatched bases: 10. Germline V gene sequence: CDR1 MNHEY, CDR2 SVGAGI.

The V call is TRBV27, the J call TRBJ2-2; the D is unclear. The CDR3 is made up of 15 amino acids. Germline CDR1 MNHEY, CDR2 SMNVEV (reference sequence). Trimming stripped 6 bases from V and 3 bases from J, with 14 bases between. CDR3 nucleotides: TGTGCCAGCAGCCCCTCGACGGGTTACACCGGGGAGCTGTTTTTT. Translated: CASSPSTGYTGELFF.

This chain links TRBV6-5 with TRBJ1-5, with D perhaps matching TRBD1 (5 bases). Trimming pared 2 bases from V and 6 bases from J, leaving 14 bases between. The CDR3 is 15 residues long. Germline V CDR1 and CDR2: MNHEY, SVGAGI. CDR3 in amino acids: CASSYGGVAGQPQHF. The CDR3 DNA is TGTGCCAGCAGTTACGGAGGGGTAGCGGGTCAGCCCCAGCATTTT.

The rearrangement uses TRBV7-9 and TRBJ2-3; unclear D gene. Trimming took off 2 bases at V and 1 base at J, with 4 bases between the two ends. The length of the CDR3 is 13 residues. The germline V gene has CDR1 SEHNR and CDR2 FQNEAQ (reference sequence). The CDR3 bases are TGTGCCAGCAGCTTAACAGGCACAGATACGCAGTATTTT. Its protein is CASSLTGTDTQYF.

This clone occurred once. The rearrangement joins TRBV6-6 to TRBJ2-2; D is unresolved. This CDR3 has 16 amino acids. The germline gives CDR1 MNHNY, CDR2 SVGAGI (reference sequence). V was pared by 0 bases and J by 2 bases, with 10 bases between. Here the CDR3 DNA reads TGTGCCAGCAGTTACTCGACCACTATCAACACCGGGGAGCTGTTTTTT. Residues: CASSYSTTINTGELFF.

As concerns this clone: In the same sample, other DNA sequences code for this CDR3. This chain uses TRBV6-5 with TRBJ2-7; 8 nucleotides agree with TRBD1. After removal of 6 bases from V and 4 bases from J, the junction contained 8 bases not matched to a gene. Germline CDR1 and CDR2: MNHEY and SVGAGI. This CDR3 comprises 14 residues. CDR3 DNA sequence: TGTGCCAGCAGCAACAGGGGGAGAGGGTACGAGCAGTACTTC. This sequence encodes CASSNRGRGYEQYF.